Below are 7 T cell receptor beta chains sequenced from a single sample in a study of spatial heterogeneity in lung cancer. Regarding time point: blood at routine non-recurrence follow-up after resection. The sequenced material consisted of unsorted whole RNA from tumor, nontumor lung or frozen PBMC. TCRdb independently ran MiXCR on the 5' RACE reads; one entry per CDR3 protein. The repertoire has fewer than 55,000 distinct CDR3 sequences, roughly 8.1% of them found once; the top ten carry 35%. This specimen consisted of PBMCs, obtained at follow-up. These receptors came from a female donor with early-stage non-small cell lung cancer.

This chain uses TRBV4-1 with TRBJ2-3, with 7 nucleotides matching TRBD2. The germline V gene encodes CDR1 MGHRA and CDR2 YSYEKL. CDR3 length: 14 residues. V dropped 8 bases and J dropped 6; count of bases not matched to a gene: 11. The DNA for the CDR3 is TGCGCCAGCCAAAAGAGGGAAGCGGGGGATACGCAGTATTTT. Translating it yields CASQKREAGDTQYF.

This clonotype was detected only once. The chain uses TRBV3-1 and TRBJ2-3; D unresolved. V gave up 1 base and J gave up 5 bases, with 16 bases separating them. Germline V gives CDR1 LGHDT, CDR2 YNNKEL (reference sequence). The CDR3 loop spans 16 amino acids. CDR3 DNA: TGTGCCAGCAGCCAAGGGACGGCCTTGGTTGGAGATACGCAGTATTTT. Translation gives CASSQGTALVGDTQYF.

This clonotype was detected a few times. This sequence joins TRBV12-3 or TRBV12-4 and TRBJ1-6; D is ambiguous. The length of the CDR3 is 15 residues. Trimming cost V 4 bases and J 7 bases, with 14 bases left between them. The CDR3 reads CASSSDLRWNSPLHF. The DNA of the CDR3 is TGTGCCAGCAGTTCGGACCTCAGGTGGAATTCACCCCTCCACTTT.

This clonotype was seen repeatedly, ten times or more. The CDR3 sequence is CASSYLGSGGTNEQFF. The CDR3 nucleotides read TGTGCCAGCAGTTACCTCGGGAGCGGGGGTACGAATGAGCAGTTCTTC. The chain couples TRBV6-5 to TRBJ2-1; TRBD2 agrees at 8 bases. The CDR3 consists of 16 residues. V lost 2 bases and J lost 7; bases outside the gene matches: 10. Germline V gene lookup returns CDR1 MNHEY and CDR2 SVGAGI.

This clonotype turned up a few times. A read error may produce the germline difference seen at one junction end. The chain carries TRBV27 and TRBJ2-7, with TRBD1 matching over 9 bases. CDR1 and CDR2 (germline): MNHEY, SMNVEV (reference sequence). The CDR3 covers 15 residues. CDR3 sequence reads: CASSVSGTGFYEQYF. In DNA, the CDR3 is TGTGCCAGCAGTGTATCCGGGACAGGGTTCTACGAGCAGTACTTC.

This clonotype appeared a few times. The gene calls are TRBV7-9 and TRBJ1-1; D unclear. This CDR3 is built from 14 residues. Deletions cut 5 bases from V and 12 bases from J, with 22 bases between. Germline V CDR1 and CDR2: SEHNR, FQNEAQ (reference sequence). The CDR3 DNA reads TGTGCCAGCAGCCCAATTTTAGGGTCCGGTATTTCTTTCTTT. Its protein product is CASSPILGSGISFF.

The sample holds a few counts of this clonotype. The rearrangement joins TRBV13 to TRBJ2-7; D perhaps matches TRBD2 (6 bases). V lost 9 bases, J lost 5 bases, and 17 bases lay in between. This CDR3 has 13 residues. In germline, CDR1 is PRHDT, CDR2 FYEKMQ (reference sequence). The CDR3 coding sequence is TGTGCCAGTCTCTCCCTAGCGAAAGACGAGCAGTACTTC. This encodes CASLSLAKDEQYF.